The 23 T cell receptor beta chains reported below all come from one sample, sequenced in a study of blood T cell repertoires in COVID-19. Profiling relied on immunoSEQ multiplex PCR, and the TCRdb table lists in-frame clones only, not all of them. The sample has 91,000 or so clones; around nine tenths are singletons. Sequenced input: peripheral blood. These TCRs come from a woman in her fifties or sixties in a cohort sampled during active COVID-19.

This sequence joins TRBV3-1 (or the pseudogene TRBV3-2) and TRBJ2-3, with TRBD2 matching over 12 bases. CDR1 and CDR2 from the germline V gene are LGHDT and YNNKEL (reference sequence). The CDR3 contains 15 residues. Trimming took 4 bases from V and 4 from J; bases not matched to a gene: 3. CDR3 nucleotide sequence: TGTGCCAGCAGCCCCGCTAGCGGGAGGGCAGATACGCAGTATTTT. It encodes CASSPASGRADTQYF.

This clone was detected once. This rearrangement joins TRBV27 to TRBJ2-5; the match to TRBD1 covers 11 bases. Germline V gene sequence: CDR1 MNHEY, CDR2 SMNVEV (reference sequence). CDR3 length: 16 amino acids. V shed 3 bases, J shed 5 bases, and the junction held 8 bases outside the gene matches. In DNA, the CDR3 is TGTGCCAGCAGTTTCTCCGGACAGGGGGCACGGGAGACCCAGTACTTC. Its translation is CASSFSGQGARETQYF.

V usage is TRBV5-6 and J usage is TRBJ2-7; 9 nucleotides match TRBD1. In germline, CDR1 is SGHDT, CDR2 YYEEEE. The CDR3 covers 14 residues. Trimming at V came to 4 bases and at J to 5 bases, leaving 7 bases not matched to a gene. The CDR3: CASSLGTGIHEQYF. The CDR3 coding sequence is TGTGCCAGCAGCCTCGGGACAGGGATCCACGAGCAGTACTTC.

This clone was detected only once. The chain uses TRBV4-2 and TRBJ1-4; 7 bases are shared with TRBD1. CDR3 size: 16 residues. CDR1 LGHNA and CDR2 YNFKEQ come from the germline V gene. Trimming cost V 4 bases and J 2 bases; bases outside gene matches: 7. CDR3 sequence: CASSPDRVGTNEKLFF. The CDR3 DNA reads as TGTGCCAGCAGCCCCGACAGGGTAGGGACTAATGAAAAACTGTTTTTT.

This clone was observed once. This rearrangement joins TRBV29-1 to TRBJ2-2; weak D call: TRBD1 (7 bases). Looked up from germline, CDR1 is SQVTM and CDR2 is ANQGSEA. Trimming stripped 6 bases from V and 4 bases from J, with 12 bases between. The CDR3 consists of 13 residues. This chain's CDR3 is CSVSGGITGELFF. Here the CDR3 DNA reads TGCAGCGTGTCAGGGGGGATCACCGGGGAGCTGTTTTTT.

V gene TRBV5-1 combines with J gene TRBJ2-1, with TRBD2 matching 8 bases. The CDR3 extends over 14 amino acids. Germline V gene lookup returns CDR1 SGHRS and CDR2 YFSETQ. The junction had 7 bases not matched to a gene; V was cut back by 4 bases and J by 7 bases. DNA of the CDR3: TGCGCCAGCAGCCTCGGGTTAGCGGGGAATGAGCAGTTCTTC. Translated, it gives CASSLGLAGNEQFF.

The rearrangement uses TRBV15 and TRBJ2-1; D is possibly TRBD1 (5 bases). The germline gives CDR1 LNHNV, CDR2 YYDKDF (reference sequence). With 1 base removed from V and 6 bases from J, the gap between germline ends came to 13 bases. The CDR3 sequence is 15 residues long. The CDR3 reads CATSRALEGVNEQFF. The DNA of the CDR3 is TGTGCCACCAGCAGAGCCCTAGAAGGGGTCAATGAGCAGTTCTTC.

This chain joins TRBV5-4 and TRBJ2-7; 9 bases are shared with TRBD1. Trimming took 4 bases from V and 3 from J; bases not matched to a gene: 11. Per germline, CDR1 SGHNT and CDR2 YYREEE (reference sequence). The CDR3 is made up of 16 amino acids. The CDR3 sequence: CASSLGGGTGIYEQYF. CDR3 DNA: TGTGCCAGCAGCCTCGGAGGGGGGACAGGGATCTACGAGCAGTACTTC. Using reference TRBV5-4 and TRBJ2-7 for the parts outside the CDR3, the full variable domain is ETGVTQSPTHLIKTRGQQVTLRCSSQSGHNTVSWYQQALGQGPQFIFQYYREEENGRGNFPPRFSGLQFPNYSSELNVNALELDDSALYLCASSLGGGTGIYEQYFGPGTRLTVT.

The rearrangement uses TRBV2 and TRBJ1-6; a possible D gene is TRBD1 (5 bases). Germline lookup yields CDR1 SNHLY and CDR2 FYNNEI. V was pared by 4 bases and J by 10 bases, with 8 bases between. This CDR3 has 12 amino acids. Here the CDR3 DNA reads TGTGCCAGCAGTGGGGGCAGCTCACCCCTCCACTTT. Amino acid sequence: CASSGGSSPLHF.

This chain uses TRBV28 with TRBJ1-1; no firm D call. The CDR3 sequence is 12 residues long. The germline gives CDR1 MDHEN, CDR2 SYDVKM. The germline V and J ends were trimmed by 6 bases and 11 bases, with 16 bases remaining between them. CDR3 nucleotide sequence: TGTGCCAGCAGCCCCTTCTCTCCGGTGGCTTTCTTT. Protein product: CASSPFSPVAFF.

The table lists this clone with a few counts. This chain links TRBV7-9 with TRBJ1-4; D unresolved. Trimming took off 1 base at V and 11 bases at J, with 11 bases between the two ends. In germline, CDR1 is SEHNR, CDR2 FQNEAQ (reference sequence). The CDR3 covers 13 residues. The CDR3 DNA sequence: TGTGCCAGCAGCTTAGGATGGTCGGGGAAACTGTTTTTT. Residues: CASSLGWSGKLFF.

The rearrangement uses TRBV6-1 and TRBJ2-1; TRBD1 matches at 9 bases. Germline V CDR1 and CDR2: MNHNS, SASEGT. V lost 1 base to trimming and J lost 7 bases; unmatched junction nucleotides: 8. This CDR3 spans 16 amino acids. CDR3 nucleotides: TGTGCCAGCAGTGAAGTGTCGGGACAGGGCAGGAATGAGCAGTTCTTC. Translation gives CASSEVSGQGRNEQFF.

The chain links TRBV19 to TRBJ1-1; D unclear. The CDR3 loop spans 16 amino acids. The V gene's germline CDR1 is LNHDA and CDR2 SQIVND (reference sequence). V dropped 9 bases and J dropped 5 bases, with 25 bases sitting between them. In nucleotides, the CDR3 is TGTGCCAGCCAGAACCTCGAGGCAGCAACAACGACTGAAGCTTTCTTT. It specifies CASQNLEAATTTEAFF.

V usage is TRBV11-2 and J usage is TRBJ2-3; D not certain. The V gene lost 10 bases and the J gene lost 0 bases, with 11 bases spanning the gap. The CDR3 totals 13 residues. CDR1 SGHAT and CDR2 FQNNGV come from the germline V gene. The CDR3 sequence is CATDRSSTDTQYF. The CDR3, as DNA: TGTGCCACCGATCGGAGTAGCACAGATACGCAGTATTTT.

The chain has TRBV28 and TRBJ1-5; D may be TRBD1 (5 bases). Trimming pared 2 bases from V and 4 bases from J, leaving 9 bases between. This CDR3 has 14 residues. In germline, CDR1 is MDHEN, CDR2 SYDVKM. The chain's CDR3 is CASSLETANQPQHF. For the CDR3, the DNA is TGTGCCAGCAGTTTAGAGACAGCTAATCAGCCCCAGCATTTT.

This chain uses TRBV27 with TRBJ2-7; maybe TRBD1 (6 bases). Trimming cost V 8 bases and J 0 bases, with 14 bases left between them. Germline-derived CDR1 and CDR2 are MNHEY and SMNVEV (reference sequence). This CDR3 is built from 14 residues. Here the CDR3 reads CASRRGPLSYEQYF. Here the CDR3 DNA reads TGTGCCAGCCGCAGGGGACCTCTCTCCTACGAGCAGTACTTC.

The chain combines TRBV19 with TRBJ2-5; 12 nucleotides line up with TRBD1. V shed 5 bases and J 5 bases; nucleotides not matched to a gene: 6. Germline loops: CDR1 LNHDA, CDR2 SQIVND (reference sequence). This CDR3 contains 15 residues. The CDR3: CASSVGQGAWETQYF. In nucleotides, the CDR3 is TGTGCCAGTAGTGTGGGACAGGGGGCTTGGGAGACCCAGTACTTC.

This clone has just one count. The V call is TRBV28, the J call TRBJ2-3; 8 nucleotides align to TRBD2. J gave up 2 bases and V 1 base, and 5 bases lay outside the gene matches. CDR1 MDHEN and CDR2 SYDVKM come from the germline V gene. The CDR3 has 16 residues. The CDR3 nucleotides are TGTGCCAGCAGTTTATCGGCGGGGGGACTCACAGATACGCAGTATTTT. Protein product: CASSLSAGGLTDTQYF.

The V gene is TRBV10-3, the J gene TRBJ2-1; D is ambiguous. CDR1 is ENHRY, CDR2 SYGVKD, per germline. With 0 bases removed from V and 7 bases from J, the gap between germline ends came to 10 bases. The CDR3 spans 14 residues. The CDR3 DNA follows: TGTGCCATCAGTGAGTCTTTACTATCGAATGAGCAGTTCTTC. This gives the protein CAISESLLSNEQFF.

The V gene is TRBV10-1, the J gene TRBJ1-5; weak D call: TRBD1 (6 bases). V was clipped by 4 bases and J by 1 base, with 20 bases between them. In germline, CDR1 is WNHNN, CDR2 SYGVQD (reference sequence). This CDR3 has 18 amino acids. The CDR3 bases are TGCGCCAGCAGTGTCCGGGGGGCAGGGTGGTGCAGCAATCAGCCCCAGCATTTT. The encoded protein is CASSVRGAGWCSNQPQHF.

Only one count was recorded for this clone. This chain connects TRBV9 to TRBJ2-5; D ambiguous. CDR3 size: 14 residues. The V end was cut by 0 bases, the J end by 1 base, with 7 bases between. Germline-derived CDR1 and CDR2 are SGDLS and YYNGEE. The CDR3 coding sequence is TGTGCCAGCAGCGTAGGTCCCGTCCAAGAGACCCAGTACTTC. Protein: CASSVGPVQETQYF.

The CDR3 DNA sequence: TGCAGTGCTAGTCACCTGGCAGGGTTTTTTTTCGATAACTATGGCTACACCTTC. It translates to CSASHLAGFFFDNYGYTF. This sequence joins TRBV20-1 and TRBJ1-2; D is perhaps TRBD1 (5 bases). The CDR3 length is 18 residues. V lost 3 bases and J lost 1, with 24 bases in between. Germline CDR1 DFQATT, CDR2 SNEGSKA (reference sequence).

The chain carries TRBV2 and TRBJ1-6, with D possibly TRBD1 on 5 matching bases. This CDR3 comprises 16 residues. Germline CDR1 reads SNHLY; CDR2 reads FYNNEI. V dropped 6 bases and J dropped 6 bases, with 18 bases sitting between them. The CDR3 region is CASRSRGGRPNSPLHF. CDR3 DNA sequence: TGTGCCAGCAGGTCGCGCGGGGGGAGACCTAATTCACCCCTCCACTTT. Looking up the rest from reference TRBV2 and TRBJ1-6 gives the full variable domain: EPEVTQTPSHQVTQMGQEVILRCVPISNHLYFYWYRQILGQKVEFLVSFYNNEISEKSEIFDDQFSVERPDGSNFTLKIRSTKLEDSAMYFCASRSRGGRPNSPLHFGNGTRLTVT.